This passage covers 9 T cell receptor beta chains from one sample sequenced in a study of graft-versus-host responses after intestinal transplantation. These receptors' antigens are unknown. Clones were sequenced by immunoSEQ multiplex PCR, and TCRdb holds only the in-frame ones, with some missing. The sample lists 96,000 or so clones; roughly 90% were seen once. The sequencing used unstimulated CD4+ T cells sorted from spleen or lymph node cells, collected before intestinal transplant. The receptors shown here come from a human donor who received an intestinal transplant.

The V gene is TRBV5-1, the J gene TRBJ2-1; D might be TRBD2 (5 bases). Per the germline V gene, CDR1 is SGHRS and CDR2 is YFSETQ. CDR3 length: 17 amino acids. V was trimmed by 1 base and J by 2 bases, leaving 16 bases between them. For the CDR3, the DNA is TGCGCCAGCAGCTTGTATCCTTGGGAGTACACCTACAATGAGCAGTTCTTC. It encodes CASSLYPWEYTYNEQFF. The full variable domain, with the rest looked up from reference TRBV5-1 and TRBJ2-1, is KAGVTQTPRYLIKTRGQQVTLSCSPISGHRSVSWYQQTPGQGLQFLFEYFSETQRNKGNFPGRFSGRQFSNSRSEMNVSTLELGDSALYLCASSLYPWEYTYNEQFFGPGTRLTVL.

This clone is a singleton in its sample. The chain recombines TRBV7-2 with TRBJ2-7; possible D gene TRBD2, 6 bases. Germline-derived CDR1 and CDR2 are SGHTA and FQGNSA. The CDR3 is made up of 13 amino acids. V was cut by 4 bases and J by 5 bases, with 12 bases left in between. CDR3 DNA sequence: TGTGCCAGCAGCTCACGACTAGTCGACGAGCAGTACTTC. Residues: CASSSRLVDEQYF. Full variable domain (rest looked up from reference TRBV7-2 and TRBJ2-7): GAGVSQSPSNKVTEKGKDVELRCDPISGHTALYWYRQSLGQGLEFLIYFQGNSAPDKSGLPSDRFSAERTGGSVSTLTIQRTQQEDSAVYLCASSSRLVDEQYFGPGTRLTVT.

The genes are TRBV5-1 and TRBJ1-1; TRBD1 matches at 9 bases. CDR3 length equals 15 residues. The junction had 3 bases not matched to a gene; V was cut back by 3 bases and J by 0 bases. Germline CDR1 is SGHRS and CDR2 is YFSETQ. The CDR3 nucleotides read TGCGCCAGCAGCTACAGGGGGCAGGTGAACACTGAAGCTTTCTTT. Translating gives CASSYRGQVNTEAFF.

This rearrangement joins TRBV14 to TRBJ1-2; a possible D gene is TRBD1 (5 bases). Between the trimmed V and J ends, which lost 4 bases and 4 bases, there was a span of 19 bases. The V gene's germline CDR1 is SGHDN and CDR2 FVKESK. The CDR3 runs to 16 residues. The CDR3 region is CASSLQNLGQFYGYTF. CDR3 coding DNA: TGTGCCAGCAGCCTTCAAAACCTCGGACAATTCTATGGCTACACCTTC.

The chain combines TRBV7-6 with TRBJ2-5; TRBD2 agrees at 9 bases. The CDR3 spans 15 residues. With V trimmed by 3 bases and J by 5 bases, 7 bases remained unmatched. Per the germline V gene, CDR1 is SGHVS and CDR2 is FNYEAQ. In nucleotides, the CDR3 is TGTGCCAGCAGCTTTAATAGCGGGAGTCTTGAGACCCAGTACTTC. Residues: CASSFNSGSLETQYF.

The V call is TRBV10-3, the J call TRBJ2-1; TRBD2 is a possible D gene (6 bases). Germline values: CDR1 ENHRY, CDR2 SYGVKD. The CDR3 is made up of 14 amino acids. V dropped 5 bases and J dropped 4 bases, with 12 bases sitting between them. CDR3 DNA sequence: TGTGCCATCAGTTGGGCTAGCGTGTACAATGAGCAGTTCTTC. This gives the protein CAISWASVYNEQFF.

V and J are TRBV27 and TRBJ2-1; possibly TRBD2 for D (5 bases). Deletions cut 5 bases from V and 3 bases from J, with 11 bases between. The CDR3 consists of 14 residues. Germline CDR1 is MNHEY and CDR2 is SMNVEV (reference sequence). DNA for the CDR3: TGTGCCAGCAGTCGGTCCGGGGTCTACAATGAGCAGTTCTTC. It translates to CASSRSGVYNEQFF.

This clone was observed a few times. The chain combines TRBV28 with TRBJ2-7, with 7 nucleotides matching TRBD2. Trimming cost V 6 bases and J 11 bases; bases outside gene matches: 13. The CDR3 has 13 amino acids. CDR1 is MDHEN, CDR2 SYDVKM, per germline. The CDR3 reads CASRRNGAGREYF. The CDR3 DNA is TGTGCCAGCAGGCGCAATGGGGCTGGGAGGGAGTACTTC.

The chain links TRBV7-2 to TRBJ2-3; 7 bases are shared with TRBD1. This CDR3 comprises 12 residues. The germline V gene has CDR1 SGHTA and CDR2 FQGNSA. After removal of 5 bases from V and 10 bases from J, the junction contained 6 bases not matched to a gene. The CDR3 DNA sequence: TGTGCCAGCAGCACCCGACAGGGTTCGCAGTATTTT. The encoded protein is CASSTRQGSQYF.